This TCR beta chain is drawn from a study of blood T cells in healthy people across ages. This clonotype has ten or more counts. Then a second PCR, running roughly 7 to 11 cycles, was carried out with a sample-barcoded 5' primer and a J-beta primer mix. TCRdb re-called the 5' RACE reads with MiXCR, one entry per CDR3 protein. The profile shows fewer than 750,000 distinct CDR3 sequences, roughly half of them singletons. Germline V CDR1 and CDR2: MDHEN, SYDVKM. The V gene end was trimmed by 10 bases and the J gene end by 4 bases; junction bases not matched to a gene: 8. CDR3 size: 14 residues. Sequencing was performed on blood. This TCR was recovered from a woman aged 80 or older in good health. The gene calls are TRBV28 and TRBJ2-3; 10 positions agree with TRBD2. The CDR3 DNA follows: TGTGCCACCCACCGGCTAGCGGGAGCAGATACGCAGTATTTT. Its protein is CATHRLAGADTQYF.